These 18 T cell receptor beta chains share one sample of origin, sequenced in a study of T cells after yellow fever vaccination. TCRdb recomputed calls from the 5' RACE reads with MiXCR, one row per CDR3 protein. This table holds around 360,000 distinct CDR3 sequences, around a tenth found once. This material consisted of PBMCs, taken on the day of the first yellow fever vaccination. These receptors originate from a man aged 18 to 29 who received the YFV17D yellow fever vaccine.

CDR3 loop: CASSPRRGRKDTQYF. Written as DNA, the CDR3 is TGTGCCAGCAGCCCCAGGCGGGGTAGGAAAGATACGCAGTATTTT. The V and J genes are TRBV7-2 and TRBJ2-3, with D tentatively TRBD2 (6 bases). This CDR3 has 15 amino acids. V was shortened by 5 bases and J by 5 bases, with 17 bases between the two germline ends. Germline CDR1 SGHTA, CDR2 FQGNSA.

This clonotype showed up just a few times. V usage is TRBV20-1 and J usage is TRBJ1-2; TRBD1 is a possible D gene (5 bases). This CDR3 contains 14 residues. In germline, CDR1 is DFQATT, CDR2 SNEGSKA (reference sequence). V was trimmed by 5 bases and J by 7 bases, leaving 20 bases between them. The CDR3 DNA is TGCAGTGCTGGGGTGGCCACCGGGGCGGCTGGCTACACCTTC. The encoded protein is CSAGVATGAAGYTF.

The V and J genes are TRBV2 and TRBJ2-2; D remains unclear. Trimming shortened V by 7 bases and J by 6 bases, and 12 bases separated the two germline ends. Germline V gene lookup returns CDR1 SNHLY and CDR2 FYNNEI. The CDR3 covers 13 residues. CDR3 amino acids: CASKVEFAGELFF. The DNA for the CDR3 is TGTGCCAGCAAAGTGGAATTCGCCGGGGAGCTGTTTTTT.

The DNA for the CDR3 is TGTGCCAGCAGAGACCAGGGGGCCAGCGGGGAGCTGTTTTTT. Translating it yields CASRDQGASGELFF. J is TRBJ2-2 and V is TRBV6-1, with 8 bases identical to TRBD1. Germline lookup yields CDR1 MNHNS and CDR2 SASEGT. CDR3 length: 14 residues. After removal of 6 bases from V and 7 bases from J, the junction contained 7 bases not matched to a gene.

This clonotype was counted only a few times. The rearrangement joins TRBV7-2 to TRBJ2-1, with 15 positions matching TRBD2. This CDR3 comprises 15 residues. J lost 9 bases, V lost 5 bases, and 5 bases had no gene match. Germline CDR1 and CDR2: SGHTA and FQGNSA. In DNA form, the CDR3 reads TGTGCCAGCAGCCGGACTAGCGGGGGGGGGAGTGAGCAGTTCTTC. It specifies CASSRTSGGGSEQFF.

The V gene is TRBV4-3, the J gene TRBJ1-1; D perhaps matches TRBD1 (6 bases). Trimming removed 1 base at V and 5 bases at J, with 14 bases between. Germline CDR1 LGHNA, CDR2 YSLEER. This CDR3 has 15 amino acids. DNA of the CDR3: TGCGCCAGCAGCCAAGGTGGGGGGGCAGCTACTGAAGCTTTCTTT. This codes for CASSQGGGAATEAFF.

This clonotype was seen a few times. The chain joins TRBV7-2 to TRBJ2-3; perhaps D is TRBD1 or TRBD2 (6 bases each). Germline V gene sequence: CDR1 SGHTA, CDR2 FQGNSA. V gave up 5 bases and J gave up 4 bases, with 19 bases separating them. This CDR3 spans 16 amino acids. The CDR3 is CASSSRGSGHADTQYF. CDR3 bases: TGTGCCAGCAGCAGCAGGGGTAGCGGACACGCAGATACGCAGTATTTT.

Many counts were recorded for this clonotype. This chain joins TRBV7-4 and TRBJ1-6; 7 bases align to TRBD1. Germline CDR1 is SGHVT and CDR2 is SQSDAQ. Losses at the gene ends were 7 bases for V and 13 bases for J; bases not matched to a gene: 16. The CDR3 loop spans 15 amino acids. The CDR3 sequence: CASNNPGQWPRPLHF. The CDR3 bases are TGTGCCAGCAATAATCCGGGACAGTGGCCTCGGCCCCTCCACTTT.

The sample holds a few counts of this clonotype. The genes are TRBV6-1 and TRBJ2-2, with 9 bases fitting TRBD1. The length of the CDR3 is 17 residues. V gave up 2 bases and J gave up 1 base; unmatched junction bases: 5. Germline assignment: CDR1 MNHNS and CDR2 SASEGT. In DNA, the CDR3 is TGTGCCAGCAGTGAAAAGGGACAGGGAAAGAACACCGGGGAGCTGTTTTTT. It encodes CASSEKGQGKNTGELFF.

This clonotype was picked up a small number of times. The chain combines TRBV12-3 or TRBV12-4 with TRBJ2-2, with TRBD1 identical over 7 bases. The CDR3 totals 14 residues. V lost 5 bases, J lost 4 bases, and 4 bases stayed unmatched. The CDR3 DNA sequence: TGTGCCAGCAGTGGGGGACAGCGCACCGGGGAGCTGTTTTTT. As protein: CASSGGQRTGELFF.

This clonotype was counted between two and nine times. This sequence joins TRBV12-3 or TRBV12-4 and TRBJ2-1; 13 positions agree with TRBD2. This CDR3 is 16 amino acids long. After removal of 5 bases from V and 4 bases from J, the junction contained 5 bases not matched to a gene. The CDR3 loop reads CASSRTSGGYYNEQFF. CDR3 nucleotide sequence: TGTGCCAGCAGTAGGACTAGCGGGGGCTATTACAATGAGCAGTTCTTC.

This clonotype has only a few counts. The chain has TRBV5-5 and TRBJ2-1; no definite D call. The CDR3 loop spans 14 amino acids. CDR1 and CDR2 from the germline V gene are SGHKS and YYEKEE (reference sequence). V lost 0 bases and J lost 10, with 14 bases in between. In nucleotides, the CDR3 is TGTGCCAGCAGCTTGGTACTTCCGGGCCCGGAGCAGTTCTTC. This gives the protein CASSLVLPGPEQFF.

The chain uses TRBV19 and TRBJ2-3; D is unresolved. The germline CDR1 and CDR2 sequences are LNHDA and SQIVND (reference sequence). Trimming took 3 bases from V and 2 from J, leaving 9 bases between them. The CDR3 has 14 residues. Here the CDR3 DNA reads TGTGCCAGTAGTATCGGCAGCCTCACAGATACGCAGTATTTT. The encoded protein is CASSIGSLTDTQYF.

The chain is built from TRBV12-3 or TRBV12-4 and TRBJ2-5, with 9 bases identical to TRBD1. The V segment lost 4 bases and the J segment 5 bases; nucleotides outside the gene matches: 5. CDR3 length: 14 amino acids. CDR3 coding DNA: TGTGCCAGCAGTTCCGGGACAGGGAACGAGACCCAGTACTTC. This sequence encodes CASSSGTGNETQYF.

The chain carries TRBV5-6 and TRBJ2-5; D may match TRBD1 or TRBD2 (5 bases each). The CDR3 spans 13 residues. V was trimmed by 5 bases and J by 7 bases, leaving 15 bases between them. Germline values: CDR1 SGHDT, CDR2 YYEEEE. The CDR3 DNA is TGTGCCAGCAGTCCGGGGCACTTCGGGACCCAGTACTTC. Amino acids: CASSPGHFGTQYF.

The chain joins TRBV24-1 to TRBJ1-5; no clear D. The CDR3 extends over 13 amino acids. In germline, CDR1 is KGHDR, CDR2 SFDVKD. Between the trimmed V and J ends, which lost 6 bases and 3 bases, there was a span of 8 bases. The CDR3, as DNA: TGTGCCACCAGTACGAACTACAATCAGCCCCAGCATTTT. Its translation is CATSTNYNQPQHF.

In this sample, this clonotype turned up a few times. The chain couples TRBV6-2 or TRBV6-3 to TRBJ2-4; D is tentatively TRBD1 or TRBD2 (6 bases each). This CDR3 is 15 amino acids long. Between the trimmed V and J ends, which lost 5 bases and 0 bases, there was a span of 11 bases. Germline CDR1 and CDR2: MNHEY and SVGEGT. CDR3 in amino acids: CASSIGGLAKNIQYF. The CDR3 coding sequence is TGTGCCAGCAGTATAGGGGGGCTAGCCAAAAACATTCAGTACTTC.

This clonotype was seen more than once but under ten times. The chain employs TRBV7-2 and TRBJ2-5; tentative D call: TRBD2 (6 bases). The V end lost 3 bases, the J end lost 5 bases, and 13 bases lay between the germline ends. The germline gives CDR1 SGHTA, CDR2 FQGNSA. This CDR3 comprises 14 residues. In DNA form, the CDR3 reads TGTGCCAGCAGCTTCGGGGGTAGAGCGGAGACCCAGTACTTC. This codes for CASSFGGRAETQYF.